Shown below are 17 T cell receptor beta chains from a single sample sequenced in a study of T cell clones after liver transplantation (dated by TCRdb to 2018 to 2020). Libraries were made using the immunoSEQ multiplex PCR assay. TCRdb obtained this table from immuneACCESS and retained in-frame rearrangements with V and J assigned. These tables miss some clones; where compared with another copy, unresolved V genes account for less than half of the shortfall, and the remainder is unexplained. The table for this sample lists around 19,000 clones; just under 80% of them were counted only once. In total, the top ten clones hold 30% to 40% of the sample. Sequenced here: CD8+ T cells from blood, sampled more than 53 months after liver transplant. Receptors originate from a human patient who received a liver transplant. After transplantation, some T cells may belong to the graft donor instead of the recipient.

The rearrangement uses TRBV27 and TRBJ2-5; D not certain. The V gene lost 3 bases and the J gene lost 4 bases, with 3 bases spanning the gap. CDR3 length: 11 amino acids. Germline V lookup: CDR1 MNHEY, CDR2 SMNVEV (reference sequence). CDR3 in DNA: TGTGCCAGCAGTTTCATAGAGACCCAGTACTTC. Translation: CASSFIETQYF.

The CDR3 DNA follows: TGTGCCAGCAGCGTACAGTCCACCGGGGAGCTGTTTTTT. This translates into CASSVQSTGELFF. The chain couples TRBV9 to TRBJ2-2, with no clear D. The CDR3 length is 13 residues. Germline V gene data show CDR1 as SGDLS and CDR2 as YYNGEE. V lost 1 base to trimming and J lost 4 bases, with 5 bases between them.

This rearrangement joins TRBV29-1 to TRBJ2-7, with D maybe TRBD1 (5 bases). The CDR3 is 13 residues long. Trimming removed 3 bases at V and 5 bases at J, with 14 bases between. The germline V gene has CDR1 SQVTM and CDR2 ANQGSEA. CDR3 in amino acids: CSVDQGSGDEQYF. The CDR3 DNA reads TGCAGCGTTGATCAGGGCTCAGGCGACGAGCAGTACTTC.

V gene TRBV27 combines with J gene TRBJ1-2; no clear D. CDR3 length: 13 residues. The germline CDR1 and CDR2 sequences are MNHEY and SMNVEV (reference sequence). The ends were cut back, 0 bases at V and 2 bases at J, with 4 bases in the middle. The CDR3 reads CASSLSPNYGYTF. DNA of the CDR3: TGTGCCAGCAGTTTATCCCCCAACTATGGCTACACCTTC.

The sample holds one count of this clone. This chain links TRBV27 with TRBJ2-7; 7 nucleotides line up with TRBD1. Germline CDR1 reads MNHEY; CDR2 reads SMNVEV (reference sequence). The CDR3 loop spans 14 amino acids. With V trimmed by 0 bases and J by 4 bases, 3 bases remained unmatched. The CDR3: CASSLSQGLYEQYF. The DNA of the CDR3 is TGTGCCAGCAGTTTATCACAGGGGTTATACGAGCAGTACTTC.

The J gene is TRBJ1-2, the V gene TRBV6-5; 10 nucleotides match TRBD1. This CDR3 has 15 amino acids. The trim removed 6 bases at V and 4 bases at J, leaving 8 bases unmatched. CDR1 MNHEY and CDR2 SVGAGI come from the germline V gene. CDR3 in amino acids: CASSDTTGGGYGYTF. The CDR3 nucleotides read TGTGCCAGCAGCGACACGACAGGGGGCGGCTATGGCTACACCTTC.

This rearrangement joins TRBV27 to TRBJ2-7; possible D gene TRBD1, 6 bases. The V and J ends lost 5 bases and 5 bases respectively, with 19 bases between them. Germline assignment: CDR1 MNHEY and CDR2 SMNVEV (reference sequence). The CDR3 has 15 residues. The CDR3: CASSGPGQGSNEQYF. The CDR3 region has the DNA TGTGCCAGCAGTGGCCCGGGGCAGGGGTCCAACGAGCAGTACTTC.

The chain recombines TRBV9 with TRBJ2-7; D remains ambiguous. Trimming pared 8 bases from V and 6 bases from J, leaving 18 bases between. This CDR3 contains 13 residues. Germline CDR1 and CDR2: SGDLS and YYNGEE. CDR3 residues: CASHMNPRLEQYF. In DNA form, the CDR3 reads TGTGCCAGTCACATGAATCCCCGTCTCGAGCAGTACTTC.

J is TRBJ2-7 and V is TRBV4-1; TRBD1 matches 9 bases. Trimming at V came to 3 bases and at J to 1 base, leaving 7 bases not matched to a gene. The germline V gene encodes CDR1 MGHRA and CDR2 YSYEKL. This CDR3 region has 16 residues. CDR3 residues: CASSQGTGTISYEQYF. The CDR3, as DNA: TGCGCCAGCAGCCAGGGGACAGGGACGATTTCCTACGAGCAGTACTTC.

This chain joins TRBV11-2 and TRBJ1-1; D unresolved. Deletions cut 2 bases from V and 4 bases from J, with 14 bases between. CDR1 and CDR2 (germline): SGHAT, FQNNGV. The CDR3 is 15 residues long. CDR3 DNA: TGTGCCAGCAGCTTAAGGTCTCGGCAGATCACTGAAGCTTTCTTT. It codes for CASSLRSRQITEAFF.

The genes are TRBV6-6 and TRBJ2-2; D is uncertain. This CDR3 is 16 amino acids long. With 0 bases removed from V and 1 base from J, the gap between germline ends came to 9 bases. Germline CDR1 MNHNY, CDR2 SVGAGI (reference sequence). In DNA form, the CDR3 reads TGTGCCAGCAGTTACTCCCGGGCCCTGAACACCGGGGAGCTGTTTTTT. Translation: CASSYSRALNTGELFF.

The V gene is TRBV7-6, the J gene TRBJ2-1; TRBD2 aligns across 7 bases. CDR1 and CDR2 from the germline V gene are SGHVS and FNYEAQ. CDR3 length: 15 amino acids. With V trimmed by 4 bases and J by 3 bases, 6 bases remained unmatched. The CDR3, as DNA: TGTGCCAGCAGCTCGCTAGCGGACCTCTACAATGAGCAGTTCTTC. It codes for CASSSLADLYNEQFF.

The chain carries TRBV2 and TRBJ2-2, with D possibly called TRBD1 or TRBD2 (6 bases each). The V and J ends lost 6 bases and 7 bases respectively, with 12 bases between them. The germline V gene has CDR1 SNHLY and CDR2 FYNNEI. CDR3 size: 13 residues. CDR3 sequence reads: CASRTGAGGELFF. In DNA form, the CDR3 reads TGTGCCAGCAGGACGGGGGCCGGCGGGGAGCTGTTTTTT.

The chain carries TRBV5-4 and TRBJ2-7; 8 nucleotides match TRBD1. CDR1 is SGHNT, CDR2 YYREEE, per germline (reference sequence). V gave up 4 bases and J gave up 3 bases; unmatched junction bases: 6. The CDR3 is made up of 14 amino acids. CDR3 in DNA: TGTGCCAGCAGCGTGACAGGGGTGTTCTACGAGCAGTACTTC. Its translation is CASSVTGVFYEQYF.

In its sample, this clone was seen a few times. This chain joins TRBV2 and TRBJ2-3, with D tentatively TRBD1 (5 bases). Trimming cost V 4 bases and J 3 bases, with 8 bases left between them. Germline CDR1 SNHLY, CDR2 FYNNEI. This CDR3 is 13 amino acids long. The CDR3 DNA is TGTGCCAGCAGTGCCTCAGGGACAGATACGCAGTATTTT. Translating gives CASSASGTDTQYF.

This clone has a handful of counts. The V call is TRBV7-8, the J call TRBJ2-5, with 9 bases that match TRBD2. CDR1 and CDR2 (germline): SGHVS, FQNEAQ. V lost 1 base to trimming and J lost 2 bases; unmatched junction nucleotides: 8. This CDR3 comprises 17 residues. CDR3 residues: CASSLVWQRGAQETQYF. The CDR3 DNA follows: TGTGCCAGCAGCTTAGTGTGGCAGCGGGGGGCGCAAGAGACCCAGTACTTC.

The chain couples TRBV27 to TRBJ1-2; 7 bases map to TRBD1. With V trimmed by 5 bases and J by 7 bases, 7 bases remained unmatched. Germline V gene sequence: CDR1 MNHEY, CDR2 SMNVEV (reference sequence). The CDR3 contains 13 residues. CDR3 DNA sequence: TGTGCCAGCAGTCCCAAGGGGGCCGGTGGCTACACCTTC. Translated, it gives CASSPKGAGGYTF.